The following is a TCR beta chain sequence with its context. The sample originates from a study of human T cells and chemical hapten exposure. Unfractionated whole blood was the source of the extracted total RNA. The length of the CDR3 is 9 residues. Between the trimmed V and J ends, which lost 6 bases and 6 bases, there was a span of 2 bases. Germline lookup yields CDR1 SNHLY and CDR2 FYNNEI. Individual cDNA molecules each carried unique molecular identifiers attached by the library. Via MiXCR, TCRdb re-called the reads, giving one row per CDR3 protein. The sample holds more than 100,000 distinct CDR3 sequences, over 7.5% seen once.

The chain uses TRBV2 and TRBJ1-1; D is uncertain. This TCR derives from a human donor in good health. Some clones in this sample may be carry-over from other donors' samples. Sequenced sample: whole blood. CDR3: CASRPEAFF. The CDR3 region has the DNA TGTGCCAGCAGGCCTGAAGCTTTCTTT.